Below, 14 T cell receptor beta chains from the same sample are listed, as sequenced in a study of T cells in Graves' hyperthyroidism and ophthalmopathy. RNA transcripts were the template for amplifying TCR beta CDR3 regions. HTBI primers drove first-round RT-PCR of the TCR CDR3. A single record per CDR3 protein comes from TCRdb applying MiXCR to the multiplex PCR reads. The table lists about 24,000 distinct CDR3 sequences, 45% to 50% of them singletons. Sequences were obtained from blood. The receptors originated from a middle-aged woman with Graves' hyperthyroidism that later progressed to Graves' ophthalmopathy.

The V gene is TRBV10-2, the J gene TRBJ2-5; D uncertain. V was clipped by 3 bases and J by 2 bases, with 4 bases between them. There are 12 residues in the CDR3. CDR1 and CDR2 from the germline V gene are WSHSY and SAAADI. CDR3 in DNA: TGCGCCAGCAGTGAACAGCAAGAGACCCAGTACTTC. It specifies CASSEQQETQYF.

This clonotype has ten or more counts. A much larger clone differs from this one at a single base, so this may be a read error. The chain carries TRBV2 and TRBJ2-1, with a possible D match to TRBD1 (8 bases). CDR3 length equals 15 residues. In germline, CDR1 is SNHLY, CDR2 FYNNEI. V was cut by 8 bases and J by 2 bases, with 16 bases left in between. The CDR3 here is CASGRTGTTYNEQFF. In nucleotides, the CDR3 is TGTGCCAGCGGAAGGACAGGGACTACCTACAATGAGCAGTTCTTC.

V usage is TRBV6-6 and J usage is TRBJ1-2, with 8 bases that match TRBD1. The CDR3 is made up of 14 amino acids. Germline V gene sequence: CDR1 MNHNY, CDR2 SVGAGI (reference sequence). The junction had 9 bases not matched to a gene; V was cut back by 5 bases and J by 7 bases. The CDR3 sequence is CASSEGTGGTGYTF. Written as DNA, the CDR3 is TGTGCCAGCAGTGAAGGTACAGGGGGAACTGGCTACACCTTC.

The chain couples TRBV7-2 to TRBJ2-3; TRBD2 is a possible D gene (5 bases). CDR1 is SGHTA and CDR2 is FQGNSA in the germline V gene. The CDR3 has 15 amino acids. Trimming stripped 3 bases from V and 0 bases from J, with 10 bases between. The CDR3 reads CASSFEGYSTDTQYF. The DNA for the CDR3 is TGTGCCAGCAGCTTTGAGGGATATAGCACAGATACGCAGTATTTT.

This clonotype was recorded at least ten times. The genes are TRBV6-6 and TRBJ2-7, with TRBD2 identical over 14 bases. The germline gives CDR1 MNHNY, CDR2 SVGAGI (reference sequence). The CDR3 runs 18 residues. After removal of 2 bases from V and 4 bases from J, the junction contained 10 bases not matched to a gene. The CDR3 nucleotides read TGTGCCAGCAGTTACGGGACTAGCGGGAGTAGGGGTTTATACGAGCAGTACTTC. It yields the protein CASSYGTSGSRGLYEQYF.

As concerns this clonotype: One junction end disagrees with the germline gene, perhaps due to a read error. The rearrangement links TRBV20-1 to TRBJ2-5; D is tentatively TRBD1 or TRBD2 (6 bases each). Germline CDR1 DFQATT, CDR2 SNEGSKA (reference sequence). The CDR3 is made up of 14 amino acids. CDR3 sequence reads: CSARDEGGVETQYF. As DNA, the CDR3 is TGCAGTGCCAGAGATGAGGGGGGAGTAGAGACCCAGTACTTC.

This clonotype was counted at least ten times. The chain recombines TRBV11-1 with TRBJ1-6; no reliable D call. The V and J ends lost 2 bases and 6 bases respectively, with 11 bases between them. From germline, CDR1 is SGHAT and CDR2 FQDESV (reference sequence). The length of the CDR3 is 15 residues. The CDR3 reads CASSLTGPSNSPLHF. Here the CDR3 DNA reads TGTGCCAGCAGCTTAACCGGGCCCTCTAATTCACCCCTCCACTTT.

This clonotype occurred many times. A much larger clone is a single base away; this may be a read error. The chain is built from TRBV6-1 and TRBJ1-4; TRBD1 aligns across 11 bases. The junction had 3 bases not matched to a gene; V was cut back by 6 bases and J by 6 bases. This CDR3 spans 14 amino acids. The germline V gene has CDR1 MNHNS and CDR2 SASEGT. The CDR3 reads CASSLGQGDEKLFF. CDR3 coding DNA: TGTGCCAGCAGCTTGGGACAGGGGGATGAAAAACTGTTTTTT.

At least ten counts were recorded for this clonotype. J is TRBJ2-2 and V is TRBV3-1; D ambiguous. The CDR3 sequence is 15 residues long. CDR1 and CDR2 (germline): LGHDT, YNNKEL (reference sequence). Trimming removed 0 bases from V and 4 bases from J, with 9 bases in between. CDR3 DNA sequence: TGTGCCAGCAGCCAAGATCTTTCGGGCACCGGGGAGCTGTTTTTT. Protein: CASSQDLSGTGELFF.

The chain joins TRBV15 to TRBJ2-7; a weak D match, TRBD1 (6 bases). Trimming cost V 9 bases and J 1 base, with 13 bases left between them. Germline V gene sequence: CDR1 LNHNV, CDR2 YYDKDF (reference sequence). The CDR3 sequence is 13 residues long. CDR3 sequence: CATSRDTSYEQYF. In DNA, the CDR3 is TGTGCCACGAGCCGGGACACTTCCTACGAGCAGTACTTC.

In regard to this clonotype: The germline gene is not matched at one end of the junction; a read error may be the cause. This chain joins TRBV11-1 and TRBJ2-5; TRBD2 aligns across 13 bases. This CDR3 is built from 15 residues. Germline V gene lookup returns CDR1 SGHAT and CDR2 FQDESV (reference sequence). The CDR3 region has the DNA TGTGTCAGCAGCCGGACTAGCGGGAGCGGAGAGACCCAGTACTTC. Protein sequence: CVSSRTSGSGETQYF.

The CDR3 here is CSPQGGVNTEAFF. The CDR3 DNA is TGCAGCCCTCAGGGGGGGGTCAACACTGAAGCTTTCTTT. The J gene is TRBJ1-1, the V gene TRBV20-1; TRBD1 agrees at 7 bases. This CDR3 contains 13 residues. Germline CDR1 and CDR2: DFQATT and SNEGSKA (reference sequence).

This clonotype was detected many times. The V call is TRBV5-1, the J call TRBJ1-1; D is possibly TRBD1 (5 bases). Germline CDR1 and CDR2: SGHRS and YFSETQ. The CDR3 runs to 15 residues. V was pared by 4 bases and J by 8 bases, with 21 bases between. CDR3: CASSLGVTADVEAFF. In DNA, the CDR3 is TGCGCCAGCAGCCTGGGGGTGACGGCGGACGTCGAAGCTTTCTTT.

By proportion, this clonotype is medium-sized. V and J are TRBV2 and TRBJ2-7, with 9 bases aligning to TRBD2. V dropped 5 bases and J dropped 2; count of bases not matched to a gene: 10. The CDR3 is made up of 16 amino acids. Germline lookup yields CDR1 SNHLY and CDR2 FYNNEI. This CDR3 is CASSPTQTSGAYEQYF. In nucleotides, the CDR3 is TGTGCCAGCAGTCCCACACAGACTAGCGGCGCCTACGAGCAGTACTTC.